This T cell receptor beta chain was sequenced in a study of blood T cell repertoires in COVID-19. Looked up from germline, CDR1 is SGDLS and CDR2 is YYNGEE. V dropped 3 bases and J dropped 4 bases, with 10 bases sitting between them. CDR3 length equals 13 residues. TCRdb's table, derived via immunoSEQ multiplex PCR, lists solely in-frame clones and lacks some. The table lists some 140,000 clones, roughly 84% of them singletons. V is TRBV9 and J is TRBJ1-1; perhaps TRBD1 as D (5 bases). The sequenced sample was peripheral blood. This sequence originates from an older woman with COVID-19, enrolled during active disease. The CDR3 reads CASSAQGLTEAFF. CDR3 in DNA: TGTGCCAGCAGCGCCCAGGGACTCACTGAAGCTTTCTTT.